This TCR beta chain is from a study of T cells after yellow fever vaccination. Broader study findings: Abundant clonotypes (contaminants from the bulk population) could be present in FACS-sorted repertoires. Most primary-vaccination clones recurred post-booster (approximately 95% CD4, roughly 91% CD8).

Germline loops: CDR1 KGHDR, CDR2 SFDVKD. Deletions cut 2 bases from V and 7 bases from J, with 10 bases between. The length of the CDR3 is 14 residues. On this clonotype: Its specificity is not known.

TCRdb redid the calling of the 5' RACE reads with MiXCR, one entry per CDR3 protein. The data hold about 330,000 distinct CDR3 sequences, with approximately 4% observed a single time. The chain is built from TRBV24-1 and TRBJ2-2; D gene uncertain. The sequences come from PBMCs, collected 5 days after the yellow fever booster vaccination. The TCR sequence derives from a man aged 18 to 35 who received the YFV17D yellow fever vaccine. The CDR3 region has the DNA TGTGCCACCAGTGATTCTTTAGTAAGCGGGGAGCTGTTTTTT. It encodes CATSDSLVSGELFF.